This T cell receptor (beta chain) was found in a study of blood T cell repertoires in COVID-19. There are 14 residues in the CDR3. Trimming cost V 4 bases and J 7 bases, with 13 bases left between them. Germline V gene data show CDR1 as SGHAT and CDR2 as FQNNGV. Using immunoSEQ multiplex PCR, the repertoire was profiled, and TCRdb retains in-frame clones only, with some absent. The repertoire holds 200,000 to 250,000 clones, under 90% seen once, with roughly 5.3% in the top ten. The chain couples TRBV11-2 to TRBJ2-2; possibly TRBD1 for D (6 bases). The sequence came from a woman aged 55 to 70 who had recovered from COVID-19. The sample comprised peripheral blood. The CDR3 reads CASSSRGEGGELFF. Here the CDR3 DNA reads TGTGCCAGCAGCTCCAGGGGAGAGGGCGGGGAGCTGTTTTTT. Looking up the rest from reference TRBV11-2 and TRBJ2-2 gives the full variable domain: EAGVAQSPRYKIIEKRQSVAFWCNPISGHATLYWYQQILGQGPKLLIQFQNNGVVDDSQLPKDRFSAERLKGVDSTLKIQPAKLEDSAVYLCASSSRGEGGELFFGEGSRLTVL.